Presented here are 14 T cell receptor beta chains from one specimen sequenced in a study of radiation and T cells in renal cell carcinoma. Stated time point: baseline pretreatment blood. As to treatment: 15 Gy SBRT to primary tumor, nephrectomy 4 weeks later. Libraries were prepared by immunoSEQ multiplex PCR; TCRdb keeps only in-frame clonotypes and omits some of them. The top ten hold roughly a third of the sample, which has some 50,000 clones, roughly 84% seen once. Sample: blood, taken from a patient whose treatment included radiotherapy and nephrectomy. These receptors were collected from a woman in her seventies with renal cell carcinoma.

This chain joins TRBV7-6 and TRBJ2-3; 7 nucleotides line up with TRBD2. CDR3 size: 18 residues. CDR1 is SGHVS, CDR2 FNYEAQ, per germline. Unmatched junction bases numbered 14, after V lost 1 base and J lost 4 bases. The CDR3 nucleotides read TGTGCCAGCAGCTTAGTCGGTAGGCGCGCGGGAGCTCCAGATACGCAGTATTTT. Residues: CASSLVGRRAGAPDTQYF.

V and J are TRBV23-1 and TRBJ1-5; the match to TRBD1 covers 7 bases. TRBV23-1 qualifies as an ORF whose function is uncertain. This CDR3 is built from 15 residues. Trimming took 6 bases from V and 1 from J; bases not matched to a gene: 6. CDR3 protein: CASRIQGRSNQPQHF. CDR3 in DNA: TGCGCCAGCAGAATACAGGGGCGAAGCAATCAGCCCCAGCATTTT.

Note on this clone: A read error may produce the germline difference seen at one junction end. CDR3 amino acids: CASRRTSGNAGELFF. The DNA for the CDR3 is TGTGCCAGCAGAAGGACTAGCGGGAACGCCGGGGAGCTGTTTTTT. The V and J genes are TRBV2 and TRBJ2-2; TRBD2 aligns across 12 bases. This CDR3 contains 15 residues. Germline V gene data show CDR1 as SNHLY and CDR2 as FYNNEI.

This rearrangement joins TRBV2 to TRBJ1-5; D ambiguous. CDR3 length: 14 residues. V was shortened by 6 bases and J by 4 bases, with 13 bases between the two germline ends. The germline V gene has CDR1 SNHLY and CDR2 FYNNEI. The CDR3 bases are TGTGCCAGCAGCCAGTGGGCAGCAAATCAGCCCCAGCATTTT. Its protein product is CASSQWAANQPQHF.

For the CDR3, the DNA is TGTGCCACCAGCAGAGTCCAGAATCAGCCCCAGCATTTT. Encoded protein: CATSRVQNQPQHF. This sequence joins TRBV15 and TRBJ1-5, with D uncertain. Looked up from germline, CDR1 is LNHNV and CDR2 is YYDKDF (reference sequence). Trimming took off 1 base at V and 4 bases at J, with 5 bases between the two ends. CDR3 length: 13 residues.

The chain uses TRBV5-6 and TRBJ2-3; possibly TRBD1 for D (5 bases). Trimming shortened V by 4 bases and J by 0 bases, and 12 bases separated the two germline ends. The CDR3 contains 15 residues. Germline CDR1 reads SGHDT; CDR2 reads YYEEEE. As DNA, the CDR3 is TGTGCCAGCAGCGCCGACAGCTGGAGCACAGATACGCAGTATTTT. Amino acid sequence: CASSADSWSTDTQYF. The full variable domain, rest sourced from reference TRBV5-6 and TRBJ2-3, is DAGVTQSPTHLIKTRGQQVTLRCSPKSGHDTVSWYQQALGQGPQFIFQYYEEEERQRGNFPDRFSGHQFPNYSSELNVNALLLGDSALYLCASSADSWSTDTQYFGPGTRLTVL.

The chain uses TRBV27 and TRBJ2-5; perhaps D is TRBD1 or TRBD2 (5 bases each). This CDR3 is built from 14 residues. CDR1 and CDR2 (germline): MNHEY, SMNVEV (reference sequence). Trimming cost V 0 bases and J 10 bases, with 15 bases left between them. The CDR3 region is CASSLSTGRGIQYF. As DNA, the CDR3 is TGTGCCAGCAGTTTATCGACGGGGCGAGGGATCCAGTACTTC.

The CDR3 sequence: CASSFRTGASNEQFF. The CDR3 nucleotides read TGTGCCAGCAGCTTCCGAACGGGGGCTAGCAATGAGCAGTTCTTC. The gene calls are TRBV5-4 and TRBJ2-1, with D possibly called TRBD1 or TRBD2 (6 bases each). Trimming removed 2 bases at V and 6 bases at J, with 15 bases between. The CDR3 sequence is 15 residues long. Germline V gene data show CDR1 as SGHNT and CDR2 as YYREEE (reference sequence).

The DNA of the CDR3 is TGTGCCAGCAGCTACGGTGGGGGCTCCTACGAGCAGTACTTC. This gives the protein CASSYGGGSYEQYF. This rearrangement joins TRBV6-5 to TRBJ2-7; D is possibly TRBD1 or TRBD2 (5 bases each). Germline V gene lookup returns CDR1 MNHEY and CDR2 SVGAGI. There are 14 residues in the CDR3. Trimming removed 6 bases at V and 0 bases at J, with 12 bases between.

The DNA of the CDR3 is TGTGCCAGCAGCTACCCGGGACAGGGGAACAACGAGCAGTACTTC. Translation: CASSYPGQGNNEQYF. This chain uses TRBV7-8 with TRBJ2-7; 10 bases are a match to TRBD1. This CDR3 has 15 amino acids. Trimming cost V 4 bases and J 5 bases; bases outside gene matches: 8. Germline-derived CDR1 and CDR2 are SGHVS and FQNEAQ.

The chain employs TRBV4-2 and TRBJ2-2; D is perhaps TRBD1 or TRBD2 (5 bases each). The V end was cut by 6 bases, the J end by 6 bases, with 17 bases between. The CDR3 sequence is 15 residues long. CDR1 and CDR2 (germline): LGHNA, YNFKEQ. CDR3 protein: CASSTEAGPSGELFF. CDR3 nucleotides: TGTGCCAGCAGTACGGAGGCAGGGCCATCCGGGGAGCTGTTTTTT.

The chain combines TRBV6-1 with TRBJ2-5; TRBD2 might be the D (6 bases). V was trimmed by 7 bases and J by 0 bases, leaving 9 bases between them. This CDR3 has 13 amino acids. Germline values: CDR1 MNHNS, CDR2 SASEGT. CDR3: CASTRDYQETQYF. The DNA of the CDR3 is TGTGCCAGCACCAGGGACTACCAAGAGACCCAGTACTTC.

The chain links TRBV6-5 to TRBJ1-1; TRBD1 is a possible D gene (5 bases). V was shortened by 3 bases and J by 4 bases, with 9 bases between the two germline ends. The CDR3 covers 13 residues. The germline gives CDR1 MNHEY, CDR2 SVGAGI. Written as DNA, the CDR3 is TGTGCCAGCAGTTATGGGGCTCGCACTGAAGCTTTCTTT. This codes for CASSYGARTEAFF.

The chain uses TRBV10-3 and TRBJ2-5; D is tentatively TRBD1 or TRBD2 (6 bases each). The germline V gene encodes CDR1 ENHRY and CDR2 SYGVKD. This CDR3 is 13 amino acids long. The V end was cut by 8 bases, the J end by 1 base, with 11 bases between. The CDR3 loop is CAICRGLQETQYF. CDR3 DNA: TGTGCCATCTGCCGGGGGCTCCAAGAGACCCAGTACTTC.